Each of the 16 T cell receptor beta chains below was sequenced from the same sample in a study of PD-1 blockade in classical Hodgkin lymphoma. The repertoire was sequenced with immunoSEQ multiplex PCR; TCRdb's copy has only in-frame clones and lacks some. The table lists some 27,000 clones, roughly nine tenths of them singletons. Time point given: newly diagnosed, previously untreated cHL patient sample. Sequenced material: peripheral blood mononuclear cells (PBMCs). All receptors derive from a human donor with classical Hodgkin lymphoma.

The chain couples TRBV27 to TRBJ1-2; tentative D call: TRBD1 (5 bases). The V gene's germline CDR1 is MNHEY and CDR2 SMNVEV (reference sequence). V lost 4 bases and J lost 6, with 12 bases in between. The CDR3 loop spans 13 amino acids. The chain's CDR3 is CASSSQGMHGYTF. CDR3 DNA: TGTGCCAGCAGTTCTCAGGGTATGCATGGCTACACCTTC.

J is TRBJ2-2 and V is TRBV18; possibly TRBD2 for D (5 bases). V was cut by 1 base and J by 2 bases, with 11 bases left in between. The CDR3 loop spans 16 amino acids. From germline, CDR1 is KGHSH and CDR2 LQKENI. The CDR3, as DNA: TGTGCCAGCTCACCACAGACGGGGAGAAACACCGGGGAGCTGTTTTTT. Translated: CASSPQTGRNTGELFF.

The chain is built from TRBV28 and TRBJ1-5; 10 positions agree with TRBD1. Germline V gene lookup returns CDR1 MDHEN and CDR2 SYDVKM. V lost 8 bases, J lost 2 bases, and 12 bases stayed unmatched. The CDR3 extends over 17 amino acids. CDR3 bases: TGTGCCAGCGGCCCCCGGGACAGGGGCGAGGGCAATCAGCCCCAGCATTTT. Translating gives CASGPRDRGEGNQPQHF.

This chain links TRBV5-1 with TRBJ2-1; D is uncertain. The CDR3 sequence is 11 residues long. Germline V gene sequence: CDR1 SGHRS, CDR2 YFSETQ. V was trimmed by 4 bases and J by 8 bases, leaving 7 bases between them. CDR3 sequence: CASSRSDEQFF. The CDR3 nucleotides read TGCGCCAGCAGCCGCTCGGATGAGCAGTTCTTC.

The chain couples TRBV5-1 to TRBJ1-4; D unresolved. This CDR3 contains 13 residues. From germline, CDR1 is SGHRS and CDR2 YFSETQ. V shed 2 bases and J shed 3 bases, with 5 bases lying between them. DNA of the CDR3: TGCGCCAGCAGCTTACAGCCTAATGAAAAACTGTTTTTT. Residues: CASSLQPNEKLFF.

The count of this clone is one. V usage is TRBV18 and J usage is TRBJ1-4; D is perhaps TRBD1 (5 bases). CDR1 and CDR2 from the germline V gene are KGHSH and LQKENI. The V and J ends lost 6 bases and 8 bases respectively, with 16 bases between them. This CDR3 is 14 amino acids long. The CDR3 nucleotides are TGTGCCAGCTCCGTGAGTGGGACGGTGGAAAAACTGTTTTTT. Its translation is CASSVSGTVEKLFF.

V and J are TRBV10-3 and TRBJ2-1, with 9 bases identical to TRBD2. Germline-derived CDR1 and CDR2 are ENHRY and SYGVKD. V shed 3 bases, J shed 6 bases, and the junction held 9 bases outside the gene matches. The CDR3 totals 16 residues. The CDR3 here is CAISEFGGRAANEQFF. The CDR3 DNA sequence: TGTGCCATCAGTGAATTTGGCGGGAGGGCAGCCAATGAGCAGTTCTTC.

This rearrangement joins TRBV29-1 to TRBJ2-5; maybe TRBD1 (7 bases). The V end was cut by 5 bases, the J end by 4 bases, with 14 bases between. Germline V CDR1 and CDR2: SQVTM, ANQGSEA. The CDR3 runs to 13 residues. This CDR3 is CSVQSGGGETQYF. The CDR3 DNA reads as TGCAGCGTTCAATCAGGGGGAGGAGAGACCCAGTACTTC.

The chain carries TRBV7-9 and TRBJ2-3; D tentatively fits TRBD1 or TRBD2 (7 bases each). The CDR3 sequence is 15 residues long. Trimming removed 5 bases at V and 6 bases at J, with 18 bases between. Germline assignment: CDR1 SEHNR and CDR2 FQNEAQ (reference sequence). The CDR3 DNA follows: TGTGCCAGCAGCCCCAGGGGGGGAGGAGTGGATACGCAGTATTTT. Translating it yields CASSPRGGGVDTQYF.

Only one count was recorded for this clone. The J gene is TRBJ2-7, the V gene TRBV7-6; TRBD2 matches at 10 bases. This CDR3 contains 15 residues. Germline values: CDR1 SGHVS, CDR2 FNYEAQ. The J segment lost 4 bases and the V segment lost 1 base, leaving 4 bases of the junction unmatched. The CDR3 is CASSLGTSGYYEQYF. Here the CDR3 DNA reads TGTGCCAGCAGCTTAGGGACTAGCGGCTATTACGAGCAGTACTTC.

The chain is built from TRBV4-1 and TRBJ1-1, with a possible D match to TRBD1 (6 bases). CDR1 is MGHRA, CDR2 YSYEKL, per germline. The CDR3 consists of 17 residues. Trimming cost V 1 base and J 1 base, with 16 bases left between them. The chain's CDR3 is CASSQGPLGATNTEAFF. In DNA form, the CDR3 reads TGCGCCAGCAGCCAAGGCCCTCTGGGGGCGACGAACACTGAAGCTTTCTTT.

Written as DNA, the CDR3 is TGCGCCAGCAGCTTGAAGGTTACGGTCAGACAGGACACCGGGGAGCTGTTTTTT. This codes for CASSLKVTVRQDTGELFF. The chain employs TRBV5-1 and TRBJ2-2, with a possible D match to TRBD1 (6 bases). Germline V CDR1 and CDR2: SGHRS, YFSETQ. The CDR3 contains 18 residues. Trimming pared 1 base from V and 3 bases from J, leaving 19 bases between.

The CDR3 here is CASRRAGGIHEQYF. CDR3 DNA sequence: TGTGCCAGCAGGAGAGCGGGAGGAATCCACGAGCAGTACTTC. The V gene is TRBV21-1, the J gene TRBJ2-7; the table calls TRBD2, which could not be checked here. TRBV21-1 is a known pseudogene. This CDR3 contains 14 residues.

The V and J genes are TRBV5-6 and TRBJ2-3; 8 positions match TRBD2. The CDR3 runs to 17 residues. Germline assignment: CDR1 SGHDT and CDR2 YYEEEE. V gave up 4 bases and J gave up 2 bases; unmatched junction bases: 12. CDR3 in DNA: TGTGCCAGCAGCCACGACAGCGGGAGTGGGGCCACAGATACGCAGTATTTT. Its translation: CASSHDSGSGATDTQYF. Together with reference TRBV5-6 and TRBJ2-3, the CDR3 gives the full variable domain: DAGVTQSPTHLIKTRGQQVTLRCSPKSGHDTVSWYQQALGQGPQFIFQYYEEEERQRGNFPDRFSGHQFPNYSSELNVNALLLGDSALYLCASSHDSGSGATDTQYFGPGTRLTVL.

V usage is TRBV28 and J usage is TRBJ2-3; D could derive from TRBD1 or TRBD2 (5 bases each). The CDR3 length is 17 residues. V was trimmed by 3 bases and J by 2 bases, leaving 18 bases between them. CDR1 is MDHEN and CDR2 is SYDVKM in the germline V gene. CDR3: CASSFPTVGDLTDTQYF. DNA of the CDR3: TGTGCCAGCAGTTTTCCCACTGTAGGGGACCTCACAGATACGCAGTATTTT.

The chain recombines TRBV18 with TRBJ2-5; TRBD2 aligns across 10 bases. The V gene's germline CDR1 is KGHSH and CDR2 LQKENI. The CDR3 covers 17 residues. V gave up 6 bases and J gave up 2 bases; unmatched junction bases: 12. The CDR3 protein is CASSPRPSGSQQETQYF. In DNA, the CDR3 is TGTGCCAGCTCCCCCCGGCCTAGCGGGAGTCAGCAAGAGACCCAGTACTTC. Full variable domain (missing parts from reference TRBV18 and TRBJ2-5): NAGVMQNPRHLVRRRGQEARLRCSPMKGHSHVYWYRQLPEEGLKFMVYLQKENIIDESGMPKERFSAEFPKEGPSILRIQQVVRGDSAAYFCASSPRPSGSQQETQYFGPGTRLLVL.